The 28 T cell receptor beta chains listed next were all sequenced from one sample in a study of somatic mutations in cytotoxic T cells in rheumatoid arthritis. Profiling relied on immunoSEQ multiplex PCR, and the TCRdb table lists in-frame clones only, not all of them. The sample has over 15,000 clones; 60% to 85% are singletons. Sequenced: CD8+ T cells sorted from blood. The receptors come from an adult with rheumatoid arthritis.

This chain uses TRBV4-1 with TRBJ1-1, with a possible D match to TRBD1 (6 bases). This CDR3 is built from 14 residues. Germline V gives CDR1 MGHRA, CDR2 YSYEKL. Trimming stripped 0 bases from V and 6 bases from J, with 11 bases between. DNA for the CDR3: TGCGCCAGCAGCCAAGACGCAGGGGCTTCTGAAGCTTTCTTT. This sequence encodes CASSQDAGASEAFF.

The chain joins TRBV29-1 to TRBJ1-2; a weak D match, TRBD1 (5 bases). With 4 bases removed from V and 3 bases from J, the gap between germline ends came to 9 bases. Germline V gene lookup returns CDR1 SQVTM and CDR2 ANQGSEA. CDR3 size: 12 residues. The CDR3 nucleotides read TGCAGCGTTGGGGGGGTGCACTATGGCTACACCTTC. It specifies CSVGGVHYGYTF.

The count of this clone is one. The chain couples TRBV4-1 to TRBJ2-1; D may be TRBD1 (5 bases). From germline, CDR1 is MGHRA and CDR2 YSYEKL. V lost 4 bases and J lost 4, with 17 bases in between. CDR3 length: 16 residues. CDR3 nucleotide sequence: TGCGCCAGCAGCCGCCAGGACAACATTGCTTACAATGAGCAGTTCTTC. Encoded protein: CASSRQDNIAYNEQFF.

V gene TRBV4-1 combines with J gene TRBJ2-1; tentatively, D is TRBD2 (7 bases). This CDR3 has 15 amino acids. V lost 4 bases and J lost 7, with 17 bases in between. CDR1 and CDR2 from the germline V gene are MGHRA and YSYEKL. CDR3 sequence: CASSLLGLGGNEQFF. The CDR3, as DNA: TGCGCCAGCAGCCTACTAGGACTAGGGGGGAATGAGCAGTTCTTC.

V usage is TRBV29-1 and J usage is TRBJ1-1; TRBD1 matches 7 bases. CDR3 length equals 13 residues. CDR1 and CDR2 from the germline V gene are SQVTM and ANQGSEA. V shed 1 base and J 6 bases; nucleotides not matched to a gene: 5. The CDR3 reads CSVEGQGKAEAFF. The CDR3 coding sequence is TGCAGCGTTGAAGGACAGGGTAAGGCTGAAGCTTTCTTT.

The chain recombines TRBV7-9 with TRBJ1-2; D is perhaps TRBD1 (5 bases). The CDR3 is made up of 14 amino acids. Trimming removed 1 base from V and 1 base from J, with 7 bases in between. Germline CDR1 is SEHNR and CDR2 is FQNEAQ (reference sequence). As DNA, the CDR3 is TGTGCCAGCAGCTTAGACGGGGGTAACTATGGCTACACCTTC. It specifies CASSLDGGNYGYTF.

The CDR3 protein is CASSPLMGTSNEQFF. The DNA for the CDR3 is TGTGCCAGCAGCCCACTCATGGGGACAAGCAATGAGCAGTTCTTC. This chain uses TRBV7-2 with TRBJ2-1; D might be TRBD1 (6 bases). This CDR3 is 15 amino acids long. Germline V gene lookup returns CDR1 SGHTA and CDR2 FQGNSA. V was trimmed by 5 bases and J by 6 bases, leaving 17 bases between them.

V usage is TRBV6-1 and J usage is TRBJ2-7, with D tentatively TRBD1 (5 bases). Germline assignment: CDR1 MNHNS and CDR2 SASEGT. This CDR3 is built from 14 residues. Trimming shortened V by 6 bases and J by 6 bases, and 18 bases separated the two germline ends. The CDR3 sequence: CASRDPADRPEQYF. In DNA, the CDR3 is TGTGCCAGCAGAGACCCAGCTGACAGACCCGAGCAGTACTTC.

This clone was counted between two and nine times. V usage is TRBV30 and J usage is TRBJ1-5, with D hard to call. The CDR3 covers 14 residues. Trimming left V 1 base short and J 0 bases short, with 7 bases between. The germline CDR1 and CDR2 sequences are GTSNPN and SVGIG (reference sequence). As DNA, the CDR3 is TGTGCCTGGAGTGCTTTCCATAGCAATCAGCCCCAGCATTTT. It is translated as CAWSAFHSNQPQHF.

This chain links TRBV29-1 with TRBJ1-3, with TRBD1 as a possible D gene (5 bases). This CDR3 is built from 14 residues. Trimming took off 8 bases at V and 0 bases at J, with 14 bases between the two ends. CDR1 is SQVTM, CDR2 ANQGSEA, per germline. The CDR3 DNA follows: TGCAGCATACCGGGACCCCCCTCTGGAAACACCATATATTTT. This sequence encodes CSIPGPPSGNTIYF.

The chain combines TRBV2 with TRBJ1-4; no clear D. Germline loops: CDR1 SNHLY, CDR2 FYNNEI. CDR3 length equals 13 residues. Trimming pared 5 bases from V and 4 bases from J, leaving 8 bases between. CDR3: CASSQEINEKLFF. The CDR3 DNA reads as TGTGCCAGCAGTCAAGAGATTAATGAAAAACTGTTTTTT.

This clone has just one count. The J gene is TRBJ2-2, the V gene TRBV10-1, with D perhaps matching TRBD1 or TRBD2 (5 bases each). Germline CDR1 and CDR2: WNHNN and SYGVQD (reference sequence). Trimming removed 5 bases from V and 5 bases from J, with 6 bases in between. The CDR3 consists of 12 residues. Here the CDR3 reads CASSWGTGELFF. CDR3 sequence (DNA): TGCGCCAGCAGTTGGGGGACCGGGGAGCTGTTTTTT.

The chain combines TRBV19 with TRBJ2-2; D gene unclear. The CDR3 has 13 amino acids. Per the germline V gene, CDR1 is LNHDA and CDR2 is SQIVND (reference sequence). V was cut by 2 bases and J by 7 bases, with 8 bases left in between. CDR3 residues: CASSIPPGGELFF. Written as DNA, the CDR3 is TGTGCCAGTAGTATACCCCCGGGCGGGGAGCTGTTTTTT.

This clone has a handful of counts. The V gene is TRBV7-9, the J gene TRBJ1-5, with a tentative D call TRBD1 (5 bases). The V gene's germline CDR1 is SEHNR and CDR2 FQNEAQ (reference sequence). Trimming cost V 2 bases and J 6 bases, with 14 bases left between them. CDR3 length: 15 amino acids. CDR3 DNA: TGTGCCAGCAGCTTATCGGGGGATGGGGGTCAGCCCCAGCATTTT. It translates to CASSLSGDGGQPQHF.

This clone has a handful of counts. V gene TRBV19 combines with J gene TRBJ1-1; the D gene is possibly TRBD1 (5 bases). Per germline, CDR1 LNHDA and CDR2 SQIVND (reference sequence). Trimming removed 5 bases from V and 0 bases from J, with 10 bases in between. This CDR3 is built from 14 residues. This CDR3 is CASSVGGMNTEAFF. The CDR3, as DNA: TGTGCCAGTAGTGTCGGGGGGATGAACACTGAAGCTTTCTTT.

Turning to this clone: The same CDR3 is also encoded by other DNA sequences in this sample. The chain is built from TRBV2 and TRBJ2-5; D possibly corresponds to TRBD2 (5 bases). This CDR3 contains 14 residues. Trimming took 1 base from V and 5 from J, leaving 11 bases between them. Germline V gene lookup returns CDR1 SNHLY and CDR2 FYNNEI. The CDR3 DNA reads as TGTGCCAGCAGTGAAGTCCTTGGCGGGGAGACCCAGTACTTC. Its protein product is CASSEVLGGETQYF.

The count of this clone is one. CDR3 protein: CASGLGAGLQPQHF. CDR3 bases: TGTGCTAGTGGTTTGGGAGCGGGCCTTCAGCCCCAGCATTTT. This chain connects TRBV12-5 to TRBJ1-5; D gene ambiguous. Trimming left V 1 base short and J 6 bases short, with 10 bases between. This CDR3 has 14 residues. Germline CDR1 is LGHNT and CDR2 is FRNRAP.

The chain carries TRBV28 and TRBJ1-2, with TRBD1 as a possible D gene (5 bases). Trimming stripped 3 bases from V and 2 bases from J, with 10 bases between. The CDR3 runs 14 residues. The V gene's germline CDR1 is MDHEN and CDR2 SYDVKM. The CDR3 is CASSLVGVNYGYTF. DNA of the CDR3: TGTGCCAGCAGTTTGGTAGGGGTCAACTATGGCTACACCTTC.

J is TRBJ1-2 and V is TRBV9; D remains ambiguous. Trimming removed 3 bases at V and 3 bases at J, with 15 bases between. CDR1 is SGDLS and CDR2 is YYNGEE in the germline V gene. The CDR3 totals 15 residues. Here the CDR3 DNA reads TGTGCCAGCAGCGCCGTGGGCTCCCGGCACTATGGCTACACCTTC. Translation: CASSAVGSRHYGYTF.

The V and J genes are TRBV2 and TRBJ1-1; no reliable D call. The CDR3 runs 11 residues. V was pared by 7 bases and J by 5 bases, with 8 bases between. CDR1 is SNHLY, CDR2 FYNNEI, per germline. This chain's CDR3 is CASISRTEAFF. The CDR3 DNA reads TGTGCCAGCATATCCCGGACTGAAGCTTTCTTT.

The chain carries TRBV5-4 and TRBJ1-2, with 12 bases matching TRBD1. The CDR3 runs to 14 residues. With 4 bases clipped from V and 8 bases from J, the junction kept 6 bases outside the gene matches. Per the germline V gene, CDR1 is SGHNT and CDR2 is YYREEE (reference sequence). CDR3 sequence reads: CASSPPGQGAGYTF. The CDR3 DNA reads as TGTGCCAGCAGCCCCCCGGGACAGGGGGCAGGCTACACCTTC.

V is TRBV4-1 and J is TRBJ1-1; tentative D call: TRBD1 (5 bases). CDR3 length: 13 amino acids. CDR1 and CDR2 (germline): MGHRA, YSYEKL. The V gene lost 5 bases and the J gene lost 1 base, with 8 bases spanning the gap. In DNA form, the CDR3 reads TGCGCCAGCAGCATGGGGGGGAACACTGAAGCTTTCTTT. Its translation: CASSMGGNTEAFF.

This chain links TRBV4-2 with TRBJ1-2, with no clear D. Germline CDR1 and CDR2: LGHNA and YNFKEQ. There are 12 residues in the CDR3. V was trimmed by 1 base and J by 8 bases, leaving 8 bases between them. CDR3 DNA sequence: TGTGCCAGCAGCCAAGGGTCAGACGGCTACACCTTC. Protein product: CASSQGSDGYTF.

The chain joins TRBV6-1 to TRBJ1-5, with D unclear. Trimming took off 4 bases at V and 4 bases at J, with 8 bases between the two ends. CDR1 and CDR2 from the germline V gene are MNHNS and SASEGT. The CDR3 is 13 amino acids. CDR3 in DNA: TGTGCCAGCAGTGGGACGGAAAATCAGCCCCAGCATTTT. Protein: CASSGTENQPQHF.

V and J are TRBV7-9 and TRBJ2-7; D is unclear. The germline gives CDR1 SEHNR, CDR2 FQNEAQ (reference sequence). The CDR3 contains 15 residues. Trimming removed 7 bases from V and 0 bases from J, with 16 bases in between. Here the CDR3 DNA reads TGTGCCAGCACCCCGAGGAGATTAGCCTCCTACGAGCAGTACTTC. Protein product: CASTPRRLASYEQYF.

This chain joins TRBV29-1 and TRBJ1-2; tentatively, D is TRBD1 (5 bases). The CDR3 loop spans 15 amino acids. The germline gives CDR1 SQVTM, CDR2 ANQGSEA. The germline V and J ends were trimmed by 6 bases and 5 bases, with 22 bases remaining between them. The CDR3 region is CSVLYPAQRGYGYTF. In DNA, the CDR3 is TGCAGCGTCTTATACCCCGCACAGAGGGGATATGGCTACACCTTC.

V is TRBV7-9 and J is TRBJ2-1; no reliable D call. The germline CDR1 and CDR2 sequences are SEHNR and FQNEAQ (reference sequence). V was shortened by 5 bases and J by 4 bases, with 6 bases between the two germline ends. The CDR3 spans 12 residues. CDR3 DNA: TGTGCCAGCAGCCGGGCGTACAATGAGCAGTTCTTC. Residues: CASSRAYNEQFF.

V gene TRBV7-9 combines with J gene TRBJ2-5; TRBD2 matches at 9 bases. This CDR3 contains 18 residues. Germline V CDR1 and CDR2: SEHNR, FQNEAQ (reference sequence). The J segment lost 5 bases and the V segment lost 8 bases, leaving 21 bases of the junction unmatched. CDR3 loop: CASGPSGAIMHWGETQYF. Here the CDR3 DNA reads TGTGCCAGCGGGCCTAGCGGGGCGATAATGCATTGGGGTGAGACCCAGTACTTC.